This T cell receptor (beta chain) was profiled in a study of cytomegalovirus exposure and HLA in healthy donors. At the level of the study: There were 350 to 400 genotyped donors. Of these, about 81% fell in the genetic ancestry cluster associated with self-reported Caucasian donors.

Remarks on this clone: Its antigen is not known.

Broader study findings: Cytomegalovirus status was reportedly diagnosed by the classifier with high sensitivity and specificity.

The primer mix had 60 Vbeta and 13 Jbeta primers. The method was immunoSEQ multiplex PCR; TCRdb's version includes in-frame clones alone and lacks a portion of them. This sample yields more than 65,000 clones, of which about 79% are seen a single time; 6% belongs to the top ten. V lost 4 bases and J lost 4, with 8 bases in between. Germline loops: CDR1 MNHNS, CDR2 SASEGT. The CDR3 extends over 13 amino acids. This chain uses TRBV6-1 with TRBJ2-1; D ambiguous. The sample taken for sequencing was PBMCs. The sequence derives from a female donor in good health and CMV-seronegative. This CDR3 reads CASSGQVYNEQFF. The CDR3 region has the DNA TGTGCCAGCAGTGGGCAGGTTTACAATGAGCAGTTCTTC.